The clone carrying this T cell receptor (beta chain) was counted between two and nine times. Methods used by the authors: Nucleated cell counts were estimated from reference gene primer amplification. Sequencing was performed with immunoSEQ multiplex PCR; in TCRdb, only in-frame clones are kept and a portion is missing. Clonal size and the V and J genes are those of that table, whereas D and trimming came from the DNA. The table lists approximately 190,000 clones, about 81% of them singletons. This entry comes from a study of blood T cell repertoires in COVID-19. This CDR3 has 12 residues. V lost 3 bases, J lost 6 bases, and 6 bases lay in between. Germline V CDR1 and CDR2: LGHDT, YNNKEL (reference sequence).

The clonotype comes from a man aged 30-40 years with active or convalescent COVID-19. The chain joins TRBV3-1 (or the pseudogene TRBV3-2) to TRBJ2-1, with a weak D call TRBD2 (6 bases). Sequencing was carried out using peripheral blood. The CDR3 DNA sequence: TGTGCCAGCAGCCAGACTAGCAATGAGCAGTTCTTC. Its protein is CASSQTSNEQFF.